Reported below is one T cell receptor beta chain. No antigen is known for it. This sample was included in a study of blood T cells in healthy people across ages. Study-level results: Using unsorted PBMCs precluded a conclusive naive versus antigen-experienced comparison. Greater diversity and more naive CD4+ cells were seen in long-lived donors than in aged donors.

A second PCR, run for about 7 to 11 cycles, used a sample-barcoded 5' primer plus a J-beta primer mix. A template-switch adaptor with 12 random nucleotides tagged each cDNA molecule. TCRdb recomputed calls from the 5' RACE reads with MiXCR, one row per CDR3 protein. The sample contains about 1.8 million distinct CDR3 sequences, 40% to 55% of which appear only once. Input material: blood. This TCR was sampled from a woman aged 35 to 49 in good health.

CDR3 sequence reads: CASRSPRDGETQYF. DNA of the CDR3: TGTGCCAGCAGGTCACCCAGGGATGGGGAGACCCAGTACTTC. The chain has TRBV28 and TRBJ2-5; a weak D match, TRBD1 (5 bases). There are 14 residues in the CDR3. The ends were cut back, 6 bases at V and 5 bases at J, with 16 bases in the middle. The V gene's germline CDR1 is MDHEN and CDR2 SYDVKM.